This T cell receptor (beta chain) was recovered during a study of beta chain features in type 1 diabetes. Study findings and constraints: Among all four CD4+ subsets, Type 1 diabetes patients had TCRB CDR3s that were moderately but significantly shorter. The VDJ junctions of type 1 diabetes patients carried fewer insertions and more deletions. For TCRB rearrangement, an influence of HLA type remained unresolved here.

With regard to this clone: Its antigen is currently unknown.

Expressed TCRB transcripts were sequenced after all isolated RNA was converted to cDNA. Naive, central memory and regulatory T cell samples came to a mean of about 3.9 million reads. TCRdb's table, derived via immunoSEQ multiplex PCR, lists solely in-frame clones and lacks some. The sample records 300,000 to 350,000 clones, less than 15% being singletons. V was clipped by 10 bases and J by 4 bases, with 16 bases between them. Germline CDR1 and CDR2: MNHEY and SVGAGI. The CDR3 covers 13 residues. The TCR comes from a woman in her late teens or twenties with type 1 diabetes. The sample comprised naive CD4+ T cells from blood. The chain combines TRBV6-5 with TRBJ2-5, with D perhaps TRBD1 (5 bases). The CDR3 loop reads CATKVNGAETQYF. The DNA for the CDR3 is TGTGCCACCAAAGTGAATGGGGCAGAGACCCAGTACTTC.